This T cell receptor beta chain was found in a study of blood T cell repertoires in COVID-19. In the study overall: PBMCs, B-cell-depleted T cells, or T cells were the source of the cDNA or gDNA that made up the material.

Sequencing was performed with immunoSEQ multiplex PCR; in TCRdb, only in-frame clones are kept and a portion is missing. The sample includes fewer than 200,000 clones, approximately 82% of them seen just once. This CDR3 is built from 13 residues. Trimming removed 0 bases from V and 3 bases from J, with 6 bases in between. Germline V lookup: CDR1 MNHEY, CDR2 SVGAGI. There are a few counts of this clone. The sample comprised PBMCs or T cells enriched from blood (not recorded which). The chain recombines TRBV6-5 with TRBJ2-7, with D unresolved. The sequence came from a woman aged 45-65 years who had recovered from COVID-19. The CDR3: CASSYSEFYEQYF. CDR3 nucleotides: TGTGCCAGCAGTTACTCGGAGTTCTACGAGCAGTACTTC.